Described below is a single TCR beta chain sequence and its context. TRAV- and TRBV-specific primers were used for first-strand cDNA, which covered alpha and beta chains. TCR amplification ran 20 PCR cycles using constant-region and V-primer adapter primers. TCRdb re-analysed the reads in MiXCR, keeping a single row per CDR3 protein. This table has around 6,000 distinct CDR3 sequences, approximately 71% appearing once. The CDR3 totals 14 residues. Germline lookup yields CDR1 SGHVS and CDR2 FNYEAQ. V shed 7 bases, J shed 8 bases, and the junction held 8 bases outside the gene matches. The source of the sample is a study of low-dose radiotherapy and immunotherapy resistance in tumors. Study in general: A total of 13 Gy over 26 weeks was given to Cohort 2 as 1 Gy per fraction every two weeks.

Donors were treated with nivolumab, ipilimumab, aspirin, and low-dose cyclophosphamide and radiotherapy. The clonotype originates from a human donor with advanced metastatic prostate, ovarian, gallbladder or colorectal cancer (not recorded which). This table probably holds off-target reads from a library built for another chain. This chain uses TRBV7-6 with TRBJ2-1; 10 nucleotides agree with TRBD1. The CDR3 DNA reads as TGTGCCAGCATCCCGGGACAGGGGAATGATGAGCAGTTCTTC. It codes for CASIPGQGNDEQFF.